The 3 T cell receptor beta chains below all came from one sample that was sequenced in a study of vaccination effects on CD4 cells after COVID-19. Clones were read by immunoSEQ multiplex PCR, and TCRdb kept only the in-frame ones, dropping some. The repertoire has 20,000 to 30,000 clones, roughly 70% of them found once; the top ten carry approximately 10%. For these receptors, no antigen is known. Ahead of sequencing, the ViraFEST assay grew antigen-specific CD4+ T cells using viral peptide pools. Following culture for roughly 10 days, CD4+ T cells were isolated. Testing of the vaccine recipients showed negative nucleocapsid antibodies and no prior SARS-CoV-2 infection. Here the sequenced sample was CD4+ T cells from PBMCs cultured with HCoV-NL63 spike peptides, taken before COVID-19 vaccination. The receptors derive from a human donor who received a COVID-19 vaccine.

This chain uses TRBV27 with TRBJ2-6; maybe TRBD1 (6 bases). V was pared by 7 bases and J by 4 bases, with 23 bases between. Germline V gives CDR1 MNHEY, CDR2 SMNVEV (reference sequence). CDR3 length: 18 amino acids. The chain's CDR3 is CASKPGHLALGGANVLTF. CDR3 bases: TGTGCCAGCAAACCGGGACACCTTGCACTTGGCGGGGCCAACGTCCTGACTTTC.

V and J are TRBV27 and TRBJ2-7; TRBD1 matches at 8 bases. CDR3 length: 14 residues. Germline V gene data show CDR1 as MNHEY and CDR2 as SMNVEV (reference sequence). Germline trimming cut 5 bases from V and 1 base from J; bases unmatched to any gene: 4. The CDR3 nucleotides are TGTGCCAGCAGTCGGACAGGGCTATCCTACGAGCAGTACTTC. It encodes CASSRTGLSYEQYF.

The DNA of the CDR3 is TGTGCCAGCAGCTTGGACACAACTAACAATGAGCAGTTCTTC. Its translation is CASSLDTTNNEQFF. V gene TRBV6-5 combines with J gene TRBJ2-1; D possibly corresponds to TRBD1 (5 bases). The CDR3 has 14 amino acids. The V end was cut by 6 bases, the J end by 5 bases, with 14 bases between. Germline loops: CDR1 MNHEY, CDR2 SVGAGI.